This T cell receptor beta chain was found in a study of cytomegalovirus exposure and HLA in healthy donors. This clone was picked up a small number of times. Antigen unknown. With 60 Vbeta and 13 Jbeta primers, the PCR was carried out. Libraries were prepared by immunoSEQ multiplex PCR; TCRdb keeps only in-frame clonotypes and omits some of them. Of 150,000 or so clones in the sample, 73% were seen once. V was pared by 5 bases and J by 0 bases, with 17 bases between. This CDR3 is 17 amino acids long. CDR1 and CDR2 from the germline V gene are SGHAT and FQDESV (reference sequence). Study-wide results and limits: Using the classifier, cytomegalovirus status was reportedly diagnosed with high specificity and sensitivity. It was likely that a cluster of highly shared sequence variants was a sequencing artifact. The dataset shows that most TCR sequences were rare, while some public TCRs occurred in many donors.

Sequencing was done on a sample of PBMCs. The rearrangement uses TRBV11-1 and TRBJ1-3; D is perhaps TRBD1 (5 bases). This clonotype originated in a woman under 30 in good health and CMV-seronegative. CDR3 bases: TGTGCCAGCAGCACTACGGACGGGACTAACTCTGGAAACACCATATATTTT. This encodes CASSTTDGTNSGNTIYF.